This is a list of T cell receptor beta chains from one sample in a study of blood T cells in healthy people across ages. Using its own MiXCR run on the 5' RACE reads, TCRdb lists one record per CDR3 protein. Of about 680,000 distinct CDR3 sequences in the sample, around 45% were seen once. The sample taken for sequencing was blood. The receptors were sampled from a woman aged 55-70 years in good health. Each CDR3 is given with its conserved first and last residue. A D gene is named only where the DNA matches it firmly. Expanded clones are given a class, and other clones once, few, many or no size at all.

CDR3 DNA	CDR3 protein	J gene	clone size	V gene	D gene
TGTGCCAGCGATGTCGGGACAGCTAAGGCTTACGAGCAGTACTTC	CASDVGTAKAYEQYF	TRBJ2-7	-	TRBV6-1	TRBD1
TGTGCCAGCAGTTTTAGTGTACCGGAGACCCAGTACTTC	CASSFSVPETQYF	TRBJ2-5	many	TRBV12-3/TRBV12-4	-
TGTGCCAGCAGCCAGGGGGCCTTCTACGAGCAGTACTTC	CASSQGAFYEQYF	TRBJ2-7	-	TRBV3-1	-
TGCGCCAGCAGCCAAGACAGGGGGCTGTGGGAGCAGTACTTC	CASSQDRGLWEQYF	TRBJ2-4	-	TRBV4-1	TRBD1
TGTGCCAGCAGCGTAGCGGGCGGGACTAGATACAATGAGCAGTTCTTC	CASSVAGGTRYNEQFF	TRBJ2-1	-	TRBV9	TRBD2
TGTGCCAGCAGTGCGGGGGGGGGAATTCTCTACAATGAGCAGTTCTTC	CASSAGGGILYNEQFF	TRBJ2-1	-	TRBV6-1	TRBD2
TGCAGTGCTAGTTCTGGGGTTGGGGAGCAGTTCTTC	CSASSGVGEQFF	TRBJ2-1	-	TRBV20-1	-
TGTGCCACCACAAAGAACAGGGGGCTACAGGCTGAAGCTTTCTTT	CATTKNRGLQAEAFF	TRBJ1-1	-	TRBV27	TRBD1
TGCAGTGCCCGGGACCCCGCGGGCACAGATACGCAGTATTTT	CSARDPAGTDTQYF	TRBJ2-3	-	TRBV20-1	-
TGTGCCAGCAGCGCCCGCCCAGGGGATGAGCAGTTCTTC	CASSARPGDEQFF	TRBJ2-1	-	TRBV11-2	-
TGTGCCAGCACCCCAGGCTCCTACAATGAGCAGTTCTTC	CASTPGSYNEQFF	TRBJ2-1	many	TRBV7-9	-